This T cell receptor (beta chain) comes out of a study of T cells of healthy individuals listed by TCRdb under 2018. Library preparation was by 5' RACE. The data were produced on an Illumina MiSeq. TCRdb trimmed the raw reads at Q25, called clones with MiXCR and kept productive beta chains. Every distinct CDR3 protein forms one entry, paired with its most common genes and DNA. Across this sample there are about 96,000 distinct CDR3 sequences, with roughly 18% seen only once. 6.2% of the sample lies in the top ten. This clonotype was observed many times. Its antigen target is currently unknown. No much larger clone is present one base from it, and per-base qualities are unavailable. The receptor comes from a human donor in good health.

The nucleotide sequence reads TGTGCCAGCAGCGGGGACGGGTTCAATCAGCCCCAGCATTTT. This codes for CASSGDGFNQPQHF. The receptor chain draws on TRBV7-9 and TRBJ1-5; possibly the D gene is TRBD1, per 5 matching bases. V lost 5 bases and J lost 3 bases; the stretch between them is 11 bases long. Spanning cysteine to phenylalanine, the CDR3 consists of 14 amino acids. Here the CDR3 DNA is all that survives: 42 bases in frame from base 1. Sequences SEHNR (CDR1) and FQNEAQ (CDR2) are obtained from the germline V gene (reference sequence).